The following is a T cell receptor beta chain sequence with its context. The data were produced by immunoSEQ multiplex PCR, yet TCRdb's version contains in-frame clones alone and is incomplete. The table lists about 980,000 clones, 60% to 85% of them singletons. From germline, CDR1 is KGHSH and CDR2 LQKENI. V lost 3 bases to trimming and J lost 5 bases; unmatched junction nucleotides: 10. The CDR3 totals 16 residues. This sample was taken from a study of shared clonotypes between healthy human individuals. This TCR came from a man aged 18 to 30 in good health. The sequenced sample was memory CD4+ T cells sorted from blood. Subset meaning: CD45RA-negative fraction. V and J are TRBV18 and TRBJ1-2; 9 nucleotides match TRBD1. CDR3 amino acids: CASSPNTGGVRYGYTF. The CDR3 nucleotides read TGTGCCAGCTCACCGAATACAGGGGGCGTACGGTATGGCTACACCTTC.